A selection of T cell receptor beta chains follows, all from one sample in a study of pediatric ulcerative colitis. Sequencing was performed with immunoSEQ multiplex PCR; in TCRdb, only in-frame clones are kept and a portion is missing. The table has 15,000 to 20,000 clones, roughly three quarters seen once; the top ten hold approximately 7.5%. The sequencing sample was made of gut tissue. The receptors originated from a boy younger than 18 who was a control in a study of pediatric ulcerative colitis. Both conserved end residues are part of each CDR3. Each record gives: J gene, clone size, V gene, D gene, CDR3 DNA, CDR3 protein. D genes are given only for firm matches. The listing skips clone size in some rows; elsewhere it reads once, few, many or a size class.

TRBJ2-5 | NA | TRBV7-2 | NA | TGTGCCAGCAGCCCGGGGGAGACCCAGTACTTC | CASSPGETQYF
TRBJ1-5 | few | TRBV6-5 | TRBD1 | TGTGCCAGCAGGACGACAGGGGAGAATCAGCCCCAGCATTTT | CASRTTGENQPQHF
TRBJ2-5 | few | TRBV19 | TRBD1 | TGTGCCAGTAGTCGACAGGGGGTGGAAGAGACCCAGTACTTC | CASSRQGVEETQYF
TRBJ1-2 | once | TRBV7-3 | NA | TGTGCCAGCGGGGAACAAGCCTATGGCTACACCTTC | CASGEQAYGYTF
TRBJ1-3 | few | TRBV10-3 | NA | TGTGCCATCAGTGACGCGGCCTCTGGAAACACCATATATTTT | CAISDAASGNTIYF
TRBJ2-3 | NA | TRBV19 | NA | TGTGCCAGTAGTATAGGAACAGATACGCAGTATTTT | CASSIGTDTQYF
TRBJ1-1 | once | TRBV28 | NA | TGTGCCAGCAGACAAGACACTGAAGCTTTCTTT | CASRQDTEAFF
TRBJ1-1 | NA | TRBV30 | NA | TGTGCCTGGAGCCTCAACAGGGCGATGAACACTGAAGCTTTCTTT | CAWSLNRAMNTEAFF
TRBJ1-3 | once | TRBV7-2 | NA | TGTGCCAGCAGCTTATACCACGTGCGCTCTGGAAACACCATATATTTT | CASSLYHVRSGNTIYF
TRBJ2-1 | NA | TRBV9 | NA | TGTGCCAGCAGCGCGCGACTAGGGGACAATGAGCAGTTCTTC | CASSARLGDNEQFF
TRBJ1-3 | few | TRBV11-2 | NA | TGTGCCAGCAGCCAAGACGGGTCGCCTTCTGGAAACACCATATATTTT | CASSQDGSPSGNTIYF
TRBJ1-3 | few | TRBV19 | NA | TGTGCCAGTAGTGCCCTTTGGGGGGCTGGAAACACCATATATTTT | CASSALWGAGNTIYF
TRBJ1-1 | once | TRBV5-4 | TRBD1 | TGTGCCAGCAGCCCGCCGACAGGGGAAGGGACTGAAGCTTTCTTT | CASSPPTGEGTEAFF
TRBJ1-2 | NA | TRBV19 | TRBD1 | TGTGCCAGTAGTACCTCCCGGGACAGCGATGGCTACACCTTC | CASSTSRDSDGYTF
TRBJ2-3 | NA | TRBV4-1 | NA | TGCGCCAGCAGCCGCCTGATTGGCGTCACGCAGTATTTT | CASSRLIGVTQYF
TRBJ2-7 | once | TRBV7-9 | TRBD1 | TGTGCCAGCAGCTTATACCAGGGGGACGAGCAGTACTTC | CASSLYQGDEQYF
TRBJ2-2 | NA | TRBV6-1 | NA | TGTGCCAGCAGCTCCGGGCAGGATGCCGGGGAGCTGTTTTTT | CASSSGQDAGELFF
TRBJ1-2 | NA | TRBV9 | NA | TGCGCCCCCCAGCCTGGGACTTCGAAGCAGGAAACCTATGGCTACACCTTC | CAPQPGTSKQETYGYTF
TRBJ1-5 | NA | TRBV28 | NA | TGTGCCAGCAGTTTATCAACGCTCGGAGACAATCAGCCCCAGCATTTT | CASSLSTLGDNQPQHF
TRBJ2-3 | NA | TRBV4-1 | TRBD2 | TGCGCCAGCAGCCGTCGGGGCGGGAGCGTTGCAGATACGCAGTATTTT | CASSRRGGSVADTQYF
TRBJ2-5 | NA | TRBV10-2 | NA | TGCGCCAGCAGTGATCCCGGAGGGGGGGTACAGACCCAGTACTTC | CASSDPGGGVQTQYF
TRBJ2-7 | few | TRBV7-8 | TRBD1 | TGTGCCAGCAGCACCTGGGACAGCTCCTACGAGCAGTACTTC | CASSTWDSSYEQYF
TRBJ2-7 | NA | TRBV5-1 | NA | TGCGCCAGCAGCTTGGCCGAGGGGACTGCCTACGAGCAGTACTTC | CASSLAEGTAYEQYF
TRBJ2-3 | NA | TRBV5-4 | NA | TGTGCCAGCAGCTTGGCGGGGCCTACAGATACGCAGTATTTT | CASSLAGPTDTQYF
TRBJ1-2 | NA | TRBV6-6 | NA | TGTGCCAGCAGCGTCCGATCCTCCTATGGCTACACCTTC | CASSVRSSYGYTF
TRBJ1-4 | once | TRBV18 | TRBD1 | TGTGCCAGCTCAGCAGGGGGACAGGGGTCCGGGAAACTGTTTTTT | CASSAGGQGSGKLFF
TRBJ1-2 | NA | TRBV4-2 | TRBD1 | TGTGCCAGCAGCCCCATCGGGACAGCCTATGGCTACACCTTC | CASSPIGTAYGYTF
TRBJ2-1 | NA | TRBV2 | TRBD2 | TGTGCCAGCAGTGGAGCGGGGCGCAATGAGCAGTTCTTC | CASSGAGRNEQFF
TRBJ1-1 | NA | TRBV7-2 | NA | TGTGCCAGCAGCTTAGTTGGCAGGGAGGGGAACACTGAAGCTTTCTTT | CASSLVGREGNTEAFF
TRBJ1-1 | NA | TRBV7-3 | NA | TGTGCCAGCAGCCCCCAGGGCAACACTGAAGCTTTCTTT | CASSPQGNTEAFF
TRBJ1-4 | NA | TRBV11-2 | TRBD1 | TGTGCCAGCAGCTTGAACAGGGGACGCGAAAAACTGTTTTTT | CASSLNRGREKLFF
TRBJ1-1 | NA | TRBV18 | TRBD1 | TGTGCCAGCTCACCCCTTCGACAGGGGAACACTGAAGCTTTCTTT | CASSPLRQGNTEAFF
TRBJ2-5 | NA | TRBV6-5 | NA | TGTGCCAGCAGCCGGAACAGGGAACTGGAAGAGACCCAGTACTTC | CASSRNRELEETQYF
TRBJ1-2 | medium-sized | TRBV6-1 | TRBD1 | TGTGCCAGCAACTGGGACAGCAAAAGGTTCTATGGCTACACCTTC | CASNWDSKRFYGYTF
TRBJ2-7 | NA | TRBV27 | TRBD1 | TGTGCCAGCAGACGACAGGGTCCCTACGAGCAGTACTTC | CASRRQGPYEQYF
TRBJ1-4 | once | TRBV7-8 | TRBD1 | TGTGCCAGCAGACCCGGACAGGGGGCAACTAATGAAAAACTGTTTTTT | CASRPGQGATNEKLFF
TRBJ1-3 | NA | TRBV19 | NA | TGTGCCAGTACGGACAGCTCTGGAAACACCATATATTTT | CASTDSSGNTIYF
TRBJ2-7 | NA | TRBV5-1 | TRBD2 | TGCGCCAGCAGCTTGCGGCCTCTTAGCGGGGGGTTCTACGAGCAGTACTTC | CASSLRPLSGGFYEQYF
TRBJ1-4 | NA | TRBV9 | NA | TGTGCCAGCAGCGTAGGCGGAGGGGGGGCAACTAATGAAAAACTGTTTTTT | CASSVGGGGATNEKLFF
TRBJ1-4 | NA | TRBV5-5 | NA | TGTGCCAGCAGCTTGGAGCGGTGGGATGAAAAACTGTTTTTT | CASSLERWDEKLFF
TRBJ1-2 | NA | TRBV5-1 | NA | TGCGCCAGCAGCTTGGAAGCCCCGGGTGGGGGTAACTATGGCTACACCTTC | CASSLEAPGGGNYGYTF
TRBJ1-2 | NA | TRBV7-8 | NA | TGTGCCAGCAGCTTAGAGTCCTTAGGGGTTCTGGGCGGCTACACCTTC | CASSLESLGVLGGYTF
TRBJ1-2 | medium-sized | TRBV6-5 | NA | TGTGCCAGCAGTTCCGAGTTATATGGCTACACCTTC | CASSSELYGYTF
TRBJ1-4 | NA | TRBV27 | NA | TGTGCCAGCAGTTTATTCTCCACAACTAATGAAAAACTGTTTTTT | CASSLFSTTNEKLFF
TRBJ2-5 | NA | TRBV7-2 | NA | TGTGCCAGCAGCTTTAGCCGGACGCAAGAGACCCAGTACTTC | CASSFSRTQETQYF
TRBJ2-3 | NA | TRBV19 | NA | TGTGCCAGTAGTTCCTGGGGCCGGAGCACAGATACGCAGTATTTT | CASSSWGRSTDTQYF
TRBJ2-2 | NA | TRBV4-1 | TRBD2 | TGCGCCAGCAGCCAAACCGGGACTAGCGGGAGATACGGGGAGCTGTTTTTT | CASSQTGTSGRYGELFF
TRBJ2-1 | once | TRBV11-2 | NA | TGTGCCAGCAGCATAAGGACAGCGGAGCAGTTCTTC | CASSIRTAEQFF
TRBJ2-7 | NA | TRBV6-5 | NA | TGTGCCAGCAGTTACGACTCCTCGAGCTCCTACGAGCAGTACTTC | CASSYDSSSSYEQYF
TRBJ1-2 | NA | TRBV6-1 | TRBD1 | TGTGCCAGCAGTGAACCAAGTACAGGGGGTAGTTATGGCTACACCTTC | CASSEPSTGGSYGYTF
TRBJ1-5 | NA | TRBV7-3 | TRBD1 | TGTGCCAGCAGCTTAATGGACAGGGGAAGCAATCAGCCCCAGCATTTT | CASSLMDRGSNQPQHF
TRBJ2-2 | NA | TRBV7-6 | NA | TGTGCCAGCAGCTTAGAGACGACCGCGAACACCGGGGAGCTGTTTTTT | CASSLETTANTGELFF
TRBJ2-3 | NA | TRBV13 | NA | TGTGCCAGCAGCAAGGCCCAAACAGGGACTGCCACAGATACGCAGTATTTT | CASSKAQTGTATDTQYF